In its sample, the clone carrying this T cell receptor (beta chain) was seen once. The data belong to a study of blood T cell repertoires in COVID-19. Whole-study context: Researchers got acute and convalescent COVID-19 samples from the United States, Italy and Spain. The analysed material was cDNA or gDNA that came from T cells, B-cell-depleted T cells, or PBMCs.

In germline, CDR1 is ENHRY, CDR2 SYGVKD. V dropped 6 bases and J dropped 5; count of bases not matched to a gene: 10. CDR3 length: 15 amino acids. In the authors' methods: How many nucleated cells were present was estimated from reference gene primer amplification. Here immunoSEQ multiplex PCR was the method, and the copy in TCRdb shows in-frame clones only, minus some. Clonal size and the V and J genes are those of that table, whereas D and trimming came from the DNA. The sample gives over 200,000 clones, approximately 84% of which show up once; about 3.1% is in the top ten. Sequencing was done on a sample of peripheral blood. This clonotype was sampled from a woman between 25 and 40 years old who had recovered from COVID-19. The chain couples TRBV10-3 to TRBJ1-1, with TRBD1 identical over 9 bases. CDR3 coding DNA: TGTGCCATCAGGCAACAACAGGGGGCGTGGACTGAAGCTTTCTTT. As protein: CAIRQQQGAWTEAFF.